The rows below give T cell receptor beta chains drawn from one sample of a study of T-cell reconstitution after alpha-beta-depleted transplantation in children. TCRdb processed the PCR reads anew with MiXCR; each CDR3 protein has one entry. The sample contains fewer than 700,000 distinct CDR3 sequences, roughly 13% of which appear only once. The material sequenced was PBMCs, mostly from graft donor cells, taken 360 days after TCRalphabeta/CD19-depleted stem cell transplant. The receptors derive from a male patient aged 10 to 17 who had a stem cell transplant for acute myeloid leukemia, so the T cells may come from the graft donor. CDR3s leave out the opening cysteine and the closing phenylalanine or tryptophan.

j_call	v_call	cdr3_aa
TRBJ2-1	TRBV18	ASSPGTRFGEQF
TRBJ2-3	TRBV21-1	ASSRVRDRTDTQY
TRBJ2-1	TRBV6-2/TRBV6-3	ASSYSGGPPLSGISYNEQF
TRBJ2-1	TRBV11-2	ASSWNLANEQF
TRBJ2-7	TRBV11-2	ASNPSSYEQY
TRBJ2-5	TRBV20-1	SARYTGWFQY
TRBJ2-1	TRBV21-1	ASSKGTSGSYTYNEQF
TRBJ1-1	TRBV7-2	ASSLHLNTEAF
TRBJ2-5	TRBV6-2/TRBV6-3	ASREPGGPETQY
TRBJ2-3	TRBV10-3	AISGGLITDTQY
TRBJ2-7	TRBV20-1	SARGETGGTYEQY
TRBJ2-2	TRBV12-3/TRBV12-4	ASSPTRGEGELF
TRBJ2-7	TRBV11-1	ASSFSGRNYEQY
TRBJ2-7	TRBV29-1	SVVGRFVYEQY
TRBJ2-2	TRBV7-2	ATSKGGRAEAGELF
TRBJ2-2	TRBV29-1	SAGGGVGPGELF